These T cell receptor beta chains were read from a single sample in a study of Ad26.COV2.S vaccination and SARS-CoV-2 variants. Data came from immunoSEQ multiplex PCR; TCRdb stores just in-frame clones and leaves some out. The sample has about 350,000 clones, about nine tenths seen once. The material was peripheral blood, obtained in a trial of Ad26.COV2.S vaccine versus placebo. The receptors derive from a person aged 18 to 65 who received the Ad26.COV2.S COVID-19 vaccine or a placebo. The CDR3 runs from the conserved cysteine through the conserved F or W. The D gene is left open where the match is weak. Not all rows give a size; the values are once, few, many and, for expanded clones, a class.

abundance: .; d_gene: .; j_gene: TRBJ1-1; v_gene: TRBV11-3; CDR3nt: TGTGCCAGCAGCTTAGGGACGGGGGCTGGGCCGACGAACACTGAAGCTTTCTTT; CDR3aa: CASSLGTGAGPTNTEAFF
abundance: .; d_gene: .; j_gene: TRBJ1-1; v_gene: TRBV19; CDR3nt: TGTGCCAGTAGTACGGACAGTACTCCGAACACTGAAGCTTTCTTT; CDR3aa: CASSTDSTPNTEAFF
abundance: .; d_gene: .; j_gene: TRBJ2-7; v_gene: TRBV5-5; CDR3nt: TGTGCCAGCAGCTTGAAGCCGCCGATAACCTACGAGCAGTACTTC; CDR3aa: CASSLKPPITYEQYF
abundance: .; d_gene: .; j_gene: TRBJ2-7; v_gene: TRBV18; CDR3nt: TGTGCCAGCTCACCAAGTACCTACGAGCAGTACTTC; CDR3aa: CASSPSTYEQYF
abundance: .; d_gene: TRBD2; j_gene: TRBJ2-7; v_gene: TRBV5-1; CDR3nt: TGCGCCAGCACTCCCGGCGGGGGGCCGGACGAGCAGTACTTC; CDR3aa: CASTPGGGPDEQYF
abundance: few; d_gene: .; j_gene: TRBJ2-3; v_gene: TRBV30; CDR3nt: TGTGCCTGGAGTGGGGGGATAGGCGGGGCGCCAGATACGCAGTATTTT; CDR3aa: CAWSGGIGGAPDTQYF
abundance: .; d_gene: .; j_gene: TRBJ1-5; v_gene: TRBV4-3; CDR3nt: TGCGCCAGCAGCCAAGATCGGGCAGCAGGCGGTCAGCCCCAGCATTTT; CDR3aa: CASSQDRAAGGQPQHF
abundance: .; d_gene: .; j_gene: TRBJ2-7; v_gene: TRBV19; CDR3nt: TGTGCCAGTAGTGCGATTTGGGGTTCCCCCTACGAGCAGTACTTC; CDR3aa: CASSAIWGSPYEQYF
abundance: .; d_gene: TRBD1; j_gene: TRBJ2-1; v_gene: TRBV24-1; CDR3nt: TGTGCCACCAGTGATATGACAGGGGAGTTCTTC; CDR3aa: CATSDMTGEFF
abundance: .; d_gene: .; j_gene: TRBJ2-1; v_gene: TRBV25-1; CDR3nt: TGTGCCAGCAGTCACCCGGGCAGTAGGGCCAATGAGCAGTTCTTC; CDR3aa: CASSHPGSRANEQFF
abundance: once; d_gene: .; j_gene: TRBJ2-7; v_gene: TRBV27; CDR3nt: TGTGCCAGCAGTCCCAGGAACTCCTACGAGCAGTACTTC; CDR3aa: CASSPRNSYEQYF
abundance: .; d_gene: .; j_gene: TRBJ1-3; v_gene: TRBV11-3; CDR3nt: TGTGCCAGCAGCCTGACATCTTATGGAAACACCATATATTTT; CDR3aa: CASSLTSYGNTIYF
abundance: .; d_gene: .; j_gene: TRBJ2-4; v_gene: TRBV6-1; CDR3nt: TGTGCCAGCAGTGAAAGCTATAAAAACATTCAGTACTTC; CDR3aa: CASSESYKNIQYF
abundance: .; d_gene: TRBD1; j_gene: TRBJ1-2; v_gene: TRBV30; CDR3nt: TGTGCCTGGCAGGGGGCCGGCTACACCTTC; CDR3aa: CAWQGAGYTF
abundance: .; d_gene: .; j_gene: TRBJ1-4; v_gene: TRBV30; CDR3nt: TGTGCCTGGAGTGTACTCGGAGGGCAGGGAAAACTGTTTTTT; CDR3aa: CAWSVLGGQGKLFF
abundance: once; d_gene: .; j_gene: TRBJ1-1; v_gene: TRBV7-3; CDR3nt: TGTGCCAGCAGCTTAATAGTGAACACTGAAGCTTTCTTT; CDR3aa: CASSLIVNTEAFF
abundance: .; d_gene: .; j_gene: TRBJ1-1; v_gene: TRBV5-5; CDR3nt: TGTGCCAGCAGCTTCAGTCATCGCTCGGCGAACACTGAAGCTTTCTTT; CDR3aa: CASSFSHRSANTEAFF
abundance: .; d_gene: .; j_gene: TRBJ2-3; v_gene: TRBV30; CDR3nt: TGTGCCTGGAGTGTACTGGTTAAAGCAGATACGCAGTATTTT; CDR3aa: CAWSVLVKADTQYF
abundance: .; d_gene: TRBD1; j_gene: TRBJ1-6; v_gene: TRBV7-2; CDR3nt: TGTGCCAGCAGCTTACTAGCGGACAGGGCTAATTCACCCCTCCACTTT; CDR3aa: CASSLLADRANSPLHF
abundance: once; d_gene: TRBD1; j_gene: TRBJ1-2; v_gene: TRBV18; CDR3nt: TGTGCCAGCTCACCAATGACAGGGGATGGCTACACCTTC; CDR3aa: CASSPMTGDGYTF